This TCR beta chain was obtained from a study of blood T cell repertoires in COVID-19. In the original processing: Quantification of nucleated cells was approximated via reference gene primer amplification. Generated by immunoSEQ multiplex PCR, the TCRdb table keeps only in-frame clones and is missing some. V, J and clone size are those of that table, while D and trimming were read from the DNA. Of about 200,000 clones in the sample, 70% to 90% are singletons; the top ten hold 6.5% to 9%. The CDR3 covers 17 residues. Trimming left V 0 bases short and J 4 bases short, with 18 bases between. Germline V CDR1 and CDR2: LGHNA, YNFKEQ.

The receptor was derived from a woman aged 40 to 50 with acute COVID-19. The sequencing input was PBMCs or T cells enriched from blood (not recorded which). This chain connects TRBV4-2 to TRBJ1-2; D may be TRBD1 (6 bases). CDR3 coding DNA: TGTGCCAGCAGCCAAGATCCATCGGGGGGCATCGGCTATGGCTACACCTTC. Its protein is CASSQDPSGGIGYGYTF.